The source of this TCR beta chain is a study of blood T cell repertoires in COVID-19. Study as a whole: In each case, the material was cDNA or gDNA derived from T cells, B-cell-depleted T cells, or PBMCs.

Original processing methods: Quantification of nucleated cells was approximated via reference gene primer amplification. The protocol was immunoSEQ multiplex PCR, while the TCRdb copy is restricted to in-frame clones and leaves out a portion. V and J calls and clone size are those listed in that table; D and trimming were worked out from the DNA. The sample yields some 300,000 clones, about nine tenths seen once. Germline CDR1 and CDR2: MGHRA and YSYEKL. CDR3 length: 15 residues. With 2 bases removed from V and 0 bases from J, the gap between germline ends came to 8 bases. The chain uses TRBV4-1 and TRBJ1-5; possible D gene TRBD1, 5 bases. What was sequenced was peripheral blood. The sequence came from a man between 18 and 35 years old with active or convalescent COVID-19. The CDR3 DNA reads TGCGCCAGCAGCCAACCCGACAGTAGCAATCAGCCCCAGCATTTT. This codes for CASSQPDSSNQPQHF.